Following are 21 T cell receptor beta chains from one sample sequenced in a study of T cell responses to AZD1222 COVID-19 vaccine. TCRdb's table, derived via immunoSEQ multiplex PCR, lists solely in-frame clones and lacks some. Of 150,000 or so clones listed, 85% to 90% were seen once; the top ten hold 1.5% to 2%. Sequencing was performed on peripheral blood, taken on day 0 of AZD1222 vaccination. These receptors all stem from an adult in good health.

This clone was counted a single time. The CDR3 region is CSVEWDKNIQYF. CDR3 nucleotide sequence: TGCAGCGTTGAATGGGACAAGAACATTCAGTACTTC. The rearrangement uses TRBV29-1 and TRBJ2-4; maybe TRBD1 (6 bases). Per the germline V gene, CDR1 is SQVTM and CDR2 is ANQGSEA. The CDR3 runs 12 residues. V lost 2 bases, J lost 7 bases, and 9 bases lay in between. Looking up the rest from reference TRBV29-1 and TRBJ2-4 gives the full variable domain: SAVISQKPSRDICQRGTSLTIQCQVDSQVTMMFWYRQQPGQSLTLIATANQGSEATYESGFVIDKFPISRPNLTFSTLTVSNMSPEDSSIYLCSVEWDKNIQYFGAGTRLSVL.

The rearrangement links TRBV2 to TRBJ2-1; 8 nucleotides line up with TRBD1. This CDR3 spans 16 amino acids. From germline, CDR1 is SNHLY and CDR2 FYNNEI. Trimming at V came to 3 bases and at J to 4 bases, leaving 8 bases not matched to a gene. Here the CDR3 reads CASSDHGTGRYNEQFF. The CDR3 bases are TGTGCCAGCAGTGATCATGGGACAGGACGATACAATGAGCAGTTCTTC.

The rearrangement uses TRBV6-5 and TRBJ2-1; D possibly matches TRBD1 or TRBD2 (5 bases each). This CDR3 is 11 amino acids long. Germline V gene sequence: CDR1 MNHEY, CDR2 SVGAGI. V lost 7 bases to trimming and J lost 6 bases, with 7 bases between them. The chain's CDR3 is CASTGTNEQFF. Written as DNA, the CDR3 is TGTGCCAGCACAGGGACCAATGAGCAGTTCTTC.

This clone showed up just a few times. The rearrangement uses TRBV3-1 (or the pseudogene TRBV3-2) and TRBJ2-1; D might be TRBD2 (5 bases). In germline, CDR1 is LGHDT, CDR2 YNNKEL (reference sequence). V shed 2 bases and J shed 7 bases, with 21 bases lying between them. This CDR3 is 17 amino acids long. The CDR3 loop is CASSQYLREPSENEQFF. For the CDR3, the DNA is TGTGCCAGCAGCCAATATTTGAGGGAGCCCTCGGAAAATGAGCAGTTCTTC.

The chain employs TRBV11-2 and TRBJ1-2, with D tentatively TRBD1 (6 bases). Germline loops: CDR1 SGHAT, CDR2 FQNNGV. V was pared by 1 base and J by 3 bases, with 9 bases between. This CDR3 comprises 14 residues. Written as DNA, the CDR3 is TGTGCCAGCAGCTTAGGAGGGGGGGACTATGGCTACACCTTC. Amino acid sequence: CASSLGGGDYGYTF.

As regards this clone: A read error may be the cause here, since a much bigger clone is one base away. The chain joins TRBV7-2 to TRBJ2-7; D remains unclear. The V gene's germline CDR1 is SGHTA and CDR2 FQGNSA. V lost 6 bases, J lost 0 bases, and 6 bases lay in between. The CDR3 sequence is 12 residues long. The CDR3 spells CASSEISYEQYF. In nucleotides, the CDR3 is TGTGCCAGCAGTGAAATCTCCTACGAGCAGTACTTC.

CDR3 protein: CASRAQARGTEAFF. CDR3 nucleotides: TGTGCCAGCAGGGCACAGGCGCGGGGCACTGAAGCTTTCTTT. The chain has TRBV7-9 and TRBJ1-1; possibly TRBD1 for D (5 bases). CDR1 and CDR2 from the germline V gene are SEHNR and FQNEAQ (reference sequence). V was trimmed by 6 bases and J by 4 bases, leaving 15 bases between them. The CDR3 is 14 residues long.

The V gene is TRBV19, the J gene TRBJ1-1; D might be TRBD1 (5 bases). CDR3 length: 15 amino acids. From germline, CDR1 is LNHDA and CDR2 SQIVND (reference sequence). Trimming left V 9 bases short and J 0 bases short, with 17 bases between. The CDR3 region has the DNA TGTGCCAGCTCCCTCTCAGGGAATATGAACACTGAAGCTTTCTTT. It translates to CASSLSGNMNTEAFF. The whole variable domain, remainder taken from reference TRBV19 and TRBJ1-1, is DGGITQSPKYLFRKEGQNVTLSCEQNLNHDAMYWYRQDPGQGLRLIYYSQIVNDFQKGDIAEGYSVSREKKESFPLTVTSAQKNPTAFYLCASSLSGNMNTEAFFGQGTRLTVV.

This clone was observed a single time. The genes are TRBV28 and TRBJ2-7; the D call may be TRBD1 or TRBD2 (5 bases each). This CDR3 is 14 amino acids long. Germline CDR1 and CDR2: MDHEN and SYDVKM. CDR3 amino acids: CASSPPLTGTPILV. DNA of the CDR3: TGTGCCAGCAGTCCTCCTCTCACCGGGACCCCGATCCTCGTC.

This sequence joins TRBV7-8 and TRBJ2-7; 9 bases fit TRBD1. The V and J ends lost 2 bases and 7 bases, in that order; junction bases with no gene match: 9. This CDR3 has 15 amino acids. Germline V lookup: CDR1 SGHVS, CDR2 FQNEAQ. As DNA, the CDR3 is TGTGCCAGCAGCTTAACCGGGACAGGGTTTCTGGAGCAGTACTTC. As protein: CASSLTGTGFLEQYF.

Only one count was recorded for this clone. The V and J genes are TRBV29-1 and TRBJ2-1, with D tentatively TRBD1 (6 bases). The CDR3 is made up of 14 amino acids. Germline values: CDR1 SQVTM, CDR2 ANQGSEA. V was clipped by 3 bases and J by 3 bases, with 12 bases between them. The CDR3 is CSVDNPGVYNEQFF. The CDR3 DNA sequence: TGCAGCGTTGATAACCCAGGGGTCTACAATGAGCAGTTCTTC.

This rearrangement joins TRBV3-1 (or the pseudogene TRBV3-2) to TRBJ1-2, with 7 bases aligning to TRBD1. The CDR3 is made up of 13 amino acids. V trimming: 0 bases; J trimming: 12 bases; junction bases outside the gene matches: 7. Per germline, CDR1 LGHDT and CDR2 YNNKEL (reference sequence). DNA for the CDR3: TGTGCCAGCAGCCAAGAAGGGGGCCGCCTTCACACCTTC. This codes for CASSQEGGRLHTF.

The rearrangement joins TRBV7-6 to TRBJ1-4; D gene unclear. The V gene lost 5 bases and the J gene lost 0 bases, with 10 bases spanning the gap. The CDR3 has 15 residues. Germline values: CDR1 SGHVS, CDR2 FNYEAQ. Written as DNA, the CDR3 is TGTGCCAGCAGCGGACGGACGGCAACTAATGAAAAACTGTTTTTT. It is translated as CASSGRTATNEKLFF.

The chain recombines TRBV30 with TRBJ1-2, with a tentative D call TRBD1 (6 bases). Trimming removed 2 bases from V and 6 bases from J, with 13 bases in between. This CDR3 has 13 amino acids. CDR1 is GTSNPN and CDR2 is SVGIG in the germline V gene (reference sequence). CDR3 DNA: TGTGCCTGGAGTACAGGGTATAAGGATGGCTACACCTTC. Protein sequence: CAWSTGYKDGYTF.

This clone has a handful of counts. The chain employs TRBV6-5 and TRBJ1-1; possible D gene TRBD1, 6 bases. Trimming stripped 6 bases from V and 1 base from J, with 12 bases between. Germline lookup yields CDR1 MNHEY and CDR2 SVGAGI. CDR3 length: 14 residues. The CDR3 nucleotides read TGTGCCAGCAGAACGGGACAATCGAACACTGAAGCTTTCTTT. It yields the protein CASRTGQSNTEAFF.

The CDR3 sequence is CASSLGGIGGRDNEQFF. In DNA form, the CDR3 reads TGTGCCAGCAGTTTAGGGGGTATAGGAGGGAGGGACAATGAGCAGTTCTTC. The V and J genes are TRBV28 and TRBJ2-1, with 7 nucleotides matching TRBD2. This CDR3 is built from 17 residues. Trimming at V came to 2 bases and at J to 5 bases, leaving 12 bases not matched to a gene. Germline CDR1 and CDR2: MDHEN and SYDVKM.

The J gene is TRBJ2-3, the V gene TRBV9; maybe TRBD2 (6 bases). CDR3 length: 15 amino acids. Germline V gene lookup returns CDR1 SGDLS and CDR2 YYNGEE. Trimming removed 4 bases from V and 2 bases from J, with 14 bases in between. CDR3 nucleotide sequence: TGTGCCAGCAGCCCCCGGGAGCGGCTCACAGATACGCAGTATTTT. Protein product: CASSPRERLTDTQYF.

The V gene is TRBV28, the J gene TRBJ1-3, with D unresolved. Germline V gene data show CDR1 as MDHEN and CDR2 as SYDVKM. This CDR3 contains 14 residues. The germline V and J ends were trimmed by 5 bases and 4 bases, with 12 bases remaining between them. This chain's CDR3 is CASSRPYGGNTIYF. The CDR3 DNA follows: TGTGCCAGCAGTCGGCCCTACGGGGGAAACACCATATATTTT.

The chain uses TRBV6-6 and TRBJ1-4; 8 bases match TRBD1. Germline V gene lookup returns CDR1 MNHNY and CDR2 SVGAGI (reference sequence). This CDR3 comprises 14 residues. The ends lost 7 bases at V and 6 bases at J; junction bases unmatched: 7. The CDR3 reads CASTLDRVDEKLFF. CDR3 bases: TGTGCCAGCACCTTGGACAGGGTCGATGAAAAACTGTTTTTT.

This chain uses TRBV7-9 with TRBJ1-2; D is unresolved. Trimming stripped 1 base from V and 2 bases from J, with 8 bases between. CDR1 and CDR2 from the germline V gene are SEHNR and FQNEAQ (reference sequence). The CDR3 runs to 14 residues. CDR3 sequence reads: CASSLVTENYGYTF. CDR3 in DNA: TGTGCCAGCAGCTTAGTGACCGAAAACTATGGCTACACCTTC.

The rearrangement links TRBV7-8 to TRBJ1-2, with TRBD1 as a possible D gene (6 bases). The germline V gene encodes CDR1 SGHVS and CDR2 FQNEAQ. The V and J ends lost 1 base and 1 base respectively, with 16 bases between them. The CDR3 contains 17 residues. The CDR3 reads CASSLVFRDTLNYGYTF. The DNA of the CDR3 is TGTGCCAGCAGCTTAGTATTCCGGGACACTCTTAACTATGGCTACACCTTC.